This T cell receptor beta chain was sequenced for a study of response to subunit inactivated influenza vaccine. A remark on this clonotype: What it binds is unknown. One base away lies a much larger clone, so this may be a sequencing read error.

A single record per CDR3 protein comes from TCRdb applying MiXCR to the RT-PCR reads. The sample yields around 250,000 distinct CDR3 sequences, 9.5% to 15% seen once. Germline V gives CDR1 DFQATT, CDR2 SNEGSKA (reference sequence). The CDR3 spans 16 residues. Study-wide results and caveats: After each seasonal influenza vaccination, few new T cells are recruited, the authors suggested.

The chain combines TRBV20-1 with TRBJ2-1, with 8 bases aligning to TRBD2. The sequences come from non-naive T cells sorted from PBMCs, collected roughly 15 days before vaccination. The sequence derives from a man aged 50-59 years who received an inactivated influenza vaccine. CDR3 amino acids: CCARDPLAGRDDEQFF. DNA for the CDR3: TGCTGTGCTAGAGACCCTTTAGCGGGAAGGGATGATGAGCAGTTCTTC.